Sequencing of this T cell receptor beta chain was carried out in a study of radiotherapy plus CTLA-4 blockade in lung cancer. General study points: Among reported predictors of response, early blood T cell clone dynamics with interferon-beta performed best.

The CDR3 runs to 14 residues. The V gene's germline CDR1 is SGHTA and CDR2 FQGNSA. Trimming pared 1 base from V and 2 bases from J, leaving 9 bases between. With regard to this clone: Its antigen remains unidentified.

Chemo-refractory metastatic non-small-cell lung cancer patients were treated with focal radiation plus CTLA-4 blockade with ipilimumab. The method was immunoSEQ multiplex PCR; TCRdb's version includes in-frame clones alone and lacks a portion of them. The table includes some 100,000 clones, over 80% detected once. The clonotype was recovered from a human donor with non-small cell lung cancer that progressed on radiotherapy plus ipilimumab. The chain combines TRBV7-2 with TRBJ2-7; D remains ambiguous. This material consisted of peripheral blood, taken from a patient treated with radiotherapy plus ipilimumab. The CDR3 sequence: CASSLVVPPYEQYF. Written as DNA, the CDR3 is TGTGCCAGCAGCTTAGTTGTTCCCCCCTACGAGCAGTACTTC.